This T cell receptor (beta chain) came from a study of cytomegalovirus exposure and HLA in healthy donors. The PCR had 60 Vbeta and 13 Jbeta primers. Here immunoSEQ multiplex PCR was the method, and the copy in TCRdb shows in-frame clones only, minus some. The sample shows around 160,000 clones, 70% to 75% of them seen only once. The CDR3 runs to 14 residues. Per germline, CDR1 SGHDT and CDR2 YYEEEE. Trimming cost V 4 bases and J 1 base; bases outside gene matches: 4. Study findings and constraints: In a later analysis, specific HLA alleles were associated with approximately 16,000 TCR beta sequences at a 0.05 false discovery rate. With later analysis, a missense DCLRE1C variant became linked to TCR beta V- and J-gene trimming.

To note about this clone: As yet, its antigen is unknown.

The specimen sequenced was PBMCs. V is TRBV5-6 and J is TRBJ2-5, with 7 positions matching TRBD2. The clonotype originates from a man younger than 35 in good health and CMV-seropositive. Here the CDR3 reads CASSVSGAQETQYF. The CDR3 nucleotides read TGTGCCAGCAGCGTGAGCGGGGCCCAAGAGACCCAGTACTTC.